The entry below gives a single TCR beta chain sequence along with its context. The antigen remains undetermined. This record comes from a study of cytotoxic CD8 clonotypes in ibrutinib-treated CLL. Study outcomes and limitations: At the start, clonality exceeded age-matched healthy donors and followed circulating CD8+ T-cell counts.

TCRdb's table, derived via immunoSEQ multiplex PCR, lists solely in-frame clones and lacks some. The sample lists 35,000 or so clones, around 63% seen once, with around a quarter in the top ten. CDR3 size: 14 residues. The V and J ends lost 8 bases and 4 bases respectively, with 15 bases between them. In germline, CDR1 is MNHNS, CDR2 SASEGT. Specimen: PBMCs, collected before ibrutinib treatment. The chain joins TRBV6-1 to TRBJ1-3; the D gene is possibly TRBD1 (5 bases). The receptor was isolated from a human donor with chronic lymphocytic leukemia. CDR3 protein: CASGTGDAGNTIYF. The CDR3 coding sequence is TGTGCCAGCGGGACCGGGGACGCCGGAAACACCATATATTTT.